The subject of this entry is one T cell receptor (beta chain). This sample is drawn from a study of low-dose radiotherapy and immunotherapy resistance in tumors. About the study: Treatment of Cohort 1 consisted of 0.5 Gy per fraction every 2 weeks, adding up to 6.5 Gy.

The CDR3 sequence is 16 residues long. The ends lost 8 bases at V and 3 bases at J; junction bases unmatched: 8. Time point denoted: after trial treatment. The treatment was: LDRT plus nivolumab, ipilimumab, low-dose cyclophosphamide and aspirin (RACIN trial). TRAV- and TRBV-specific primers were used for first-strand cDNA, which covered alpha and beta chains. TCRs were amplified for roughly 20 PCR cycles with a constant-region primer and V-primer adapter. MiXCR, applied by TCRdb to the reads, yields one record per CDR3 protein. The sample includes around 80,000 distinct CDR3 sequences, roughly 17% seen only once; the top ten take approximately 1.5%.

The sample in question was PBMCs, obtained after low-dose radiotherapy plus immunotherapy. This chain links TRBV12-3 or TRBV12-4 with TRBJ2-2; TRBD2 matches at 11 bases. This receptor was identified in a male donor with prostate cancer. CDR3 sequence: CASGSGTSGYTGELFF. For the CDR3, the DNA is TGTGCCAGCGGGTCAGGGACTAGCGGTTACACCGGGGAGCTGTTTTTT.